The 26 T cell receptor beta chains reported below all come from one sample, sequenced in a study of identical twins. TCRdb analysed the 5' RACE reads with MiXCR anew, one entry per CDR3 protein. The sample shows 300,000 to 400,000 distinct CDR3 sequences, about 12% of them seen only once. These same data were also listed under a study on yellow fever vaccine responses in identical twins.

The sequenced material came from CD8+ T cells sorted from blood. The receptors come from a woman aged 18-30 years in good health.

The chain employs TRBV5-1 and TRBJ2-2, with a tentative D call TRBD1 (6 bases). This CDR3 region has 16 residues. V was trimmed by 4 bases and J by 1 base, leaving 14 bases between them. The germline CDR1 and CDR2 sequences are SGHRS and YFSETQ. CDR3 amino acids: CASSPGTQMNTGELFF. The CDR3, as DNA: TGCGCCAGCAGCCCCGGGACACAAATGAACACCGGGGAGCTGTTTTTT.

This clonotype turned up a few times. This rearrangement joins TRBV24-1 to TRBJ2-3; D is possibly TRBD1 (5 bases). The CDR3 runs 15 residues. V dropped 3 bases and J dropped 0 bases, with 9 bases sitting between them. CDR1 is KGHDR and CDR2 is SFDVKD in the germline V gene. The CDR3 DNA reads TGTGCCACCAGTGATACAGGCTCTAGCACAGATACGCAGTATTTT. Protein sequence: CATSDTGSSTDTQYF.

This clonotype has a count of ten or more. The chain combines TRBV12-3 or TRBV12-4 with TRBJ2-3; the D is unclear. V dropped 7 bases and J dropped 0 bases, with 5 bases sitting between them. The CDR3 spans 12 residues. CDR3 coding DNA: TGTGCCAGCACCGAGAGCACAGATACGCAGTATTTT. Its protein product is CASTESTDTQYF.

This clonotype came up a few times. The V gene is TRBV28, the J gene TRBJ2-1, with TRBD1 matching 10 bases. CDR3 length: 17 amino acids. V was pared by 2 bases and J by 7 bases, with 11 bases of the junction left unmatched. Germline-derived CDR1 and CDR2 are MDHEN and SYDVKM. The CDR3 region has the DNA TGTGCCAGCAGTTTAGAAGGATGGAGACAGGGGGCGAATGAGCAGTTCTTC. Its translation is CASSLEGWRQGANEQFF.

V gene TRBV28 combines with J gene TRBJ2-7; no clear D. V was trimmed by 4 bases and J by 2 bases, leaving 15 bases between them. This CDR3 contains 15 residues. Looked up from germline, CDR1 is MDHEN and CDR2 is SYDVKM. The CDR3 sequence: CASSSPGGKAYEQYV. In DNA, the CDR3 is TGTGCCAGCAGTTCCCCCGGTGGCAAAGCCTACGAGCAGTACGTC.

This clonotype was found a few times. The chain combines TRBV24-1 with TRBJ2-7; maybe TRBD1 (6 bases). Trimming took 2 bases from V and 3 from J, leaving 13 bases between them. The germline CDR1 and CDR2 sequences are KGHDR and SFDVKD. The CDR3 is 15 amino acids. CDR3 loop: CATSDSASRGYEQYF. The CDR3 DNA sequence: TGTGCCACCAGTGATTCGGCTTCCAGGGGCTACGAGCAGTACTTC.

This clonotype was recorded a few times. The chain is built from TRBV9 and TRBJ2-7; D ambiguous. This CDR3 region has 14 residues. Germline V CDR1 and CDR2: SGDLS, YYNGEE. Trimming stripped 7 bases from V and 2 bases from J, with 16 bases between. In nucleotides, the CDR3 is TGTGCCAGCCAGGTAGGCAAGTCCGCCTACGAGCAGTACTTC. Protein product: CASQVGKSAYEQYF.

The CDR3 DNA is TGTGCCAGCAGCAAAGATACGAGCCCCCCGAACCGCGGGAGAGCAACAGATACGCAGTATTTT. It is translated as CASSKDTSPPNRGRATDTQYF. The chain couples TRBV7-6 to TRBJ2-3; 7 positions match TRBD2. Trimming took 5 bases from V and 3 from J; bases not matched to a gene: 26. This CDR3 has 21 amino acids. Germline V CDR1 and CDR2: SGHVS, FNYEAQ.

CDR3 DNA sequence: TGCAGTGCGGGGGGAACGGGAGGGCCCTTTTACAATGAGCAGTTCTTC. Translating gives CSAGGTGGPFYNEQFF. The V call is TRBV20-1, the J call TRBJ2-1; 8 positions agree with TRBD2. CDR3 length: 16 residues. Germline values: CDR1 DFQATT, CDR2 SNEGSKA (reference sequence). The trim removed 6 bases at V and 4 bases at J, leaving 14 bases unmatched.

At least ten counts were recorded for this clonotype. The CDR3 bases are TGTGCCAGCAAGGGCAAAAACATTCAGTACTTC. Translating it yields CASKGKNIQYF. V usage is TRBV27 and J usage is TRBJ2-4; D not certain. V lost 7 bases to trimming and J lost 3 bases, with 4 bases between them. Germline values: CDR1 MNHEY, CDR2 SMNVEV (reference sequence). The CDR3 covers 11 residues.

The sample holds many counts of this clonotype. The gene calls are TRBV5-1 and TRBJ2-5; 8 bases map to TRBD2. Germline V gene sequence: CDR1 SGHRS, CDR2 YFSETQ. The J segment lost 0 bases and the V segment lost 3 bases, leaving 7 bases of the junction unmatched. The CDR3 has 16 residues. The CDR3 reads CASSSLAGTYQETQYF. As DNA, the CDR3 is TGCGCCAGCAGCTCCTTAGCGGGAACGTACCAAGAGACCCAGTACTTC.

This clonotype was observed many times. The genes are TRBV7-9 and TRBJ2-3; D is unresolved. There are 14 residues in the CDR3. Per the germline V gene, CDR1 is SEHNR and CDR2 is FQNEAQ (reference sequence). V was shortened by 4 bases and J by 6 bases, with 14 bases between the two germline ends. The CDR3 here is CASSSGLPLDTQYF. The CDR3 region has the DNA TGTGCCAGCAGCTCCGGCCTCCCCCTGGATACGCAGTATTTT.

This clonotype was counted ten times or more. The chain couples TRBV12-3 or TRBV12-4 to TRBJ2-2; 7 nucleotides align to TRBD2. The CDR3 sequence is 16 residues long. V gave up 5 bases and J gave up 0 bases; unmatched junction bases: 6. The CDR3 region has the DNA TGTGCCAGCAGTCCAATAGCGGGTGCGAACACCGGGGAGCTGTTTTTT. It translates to CASSPIAGANTGELFF.

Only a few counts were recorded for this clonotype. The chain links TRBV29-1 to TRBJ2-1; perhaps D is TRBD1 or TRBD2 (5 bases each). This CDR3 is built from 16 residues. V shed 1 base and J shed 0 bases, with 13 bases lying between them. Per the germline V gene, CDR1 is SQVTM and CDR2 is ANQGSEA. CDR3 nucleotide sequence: TGCAGCGTTGAAGCCGGGGACCGGCGCTCCTACAATGAGCAGTTCTTC. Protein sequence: CSVEAGDRRSYNEQFF.

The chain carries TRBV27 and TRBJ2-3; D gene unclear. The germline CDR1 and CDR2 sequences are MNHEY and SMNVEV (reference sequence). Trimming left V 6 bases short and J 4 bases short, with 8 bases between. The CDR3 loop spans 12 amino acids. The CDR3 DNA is TGTGCCAGCAGCAAAGTATCAGATACGCAGTATTTT. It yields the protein CASSKVSDTQYF.

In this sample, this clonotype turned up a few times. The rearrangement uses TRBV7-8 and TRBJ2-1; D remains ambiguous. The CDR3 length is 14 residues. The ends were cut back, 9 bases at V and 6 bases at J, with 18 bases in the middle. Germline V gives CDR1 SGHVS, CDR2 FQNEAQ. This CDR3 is CASTPGPDANEQFF. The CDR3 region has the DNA TGTGCCAGTACCCCCGGGCCGGACGCCAATGAGCAGTTCTTC.

Here the CDR3 DNA reads TGTGCCAGCAGCCCCAGGGGCGAGGCCGGGGAGCTGTTTTTT. Protein: CASSPRGEAGELFF. V is TRBV6-1 and J is TRBJ2-2; D possibly corresponds to TRBD1 (6 bases). Trimming shortened V by 6 bases and J by 6 bases, and 14 bases separated the two germline ends. Germline CDR1 and CDR2: MNHNS and SASEGT. This CDR3 has 14 residues.

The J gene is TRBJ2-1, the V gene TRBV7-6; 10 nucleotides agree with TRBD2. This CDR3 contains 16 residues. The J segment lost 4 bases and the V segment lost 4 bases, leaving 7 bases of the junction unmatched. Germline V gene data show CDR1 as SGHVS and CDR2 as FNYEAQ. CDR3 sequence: CASSSYLAGEYNEQFF. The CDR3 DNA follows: TGTGCCAGCAGCTCGTACCTAGCGGGAGAGTACAATGAGCAGTTCTTC.

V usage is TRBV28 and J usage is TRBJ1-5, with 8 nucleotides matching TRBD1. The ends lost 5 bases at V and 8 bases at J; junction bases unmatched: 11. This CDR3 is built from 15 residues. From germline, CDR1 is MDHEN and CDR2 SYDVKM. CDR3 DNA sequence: TGTGCCAGCAGTCCGCGTAGACAGGGGCTGGAGCCCCAGCATTTT. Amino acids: CASSPRRQGLEPQHF.

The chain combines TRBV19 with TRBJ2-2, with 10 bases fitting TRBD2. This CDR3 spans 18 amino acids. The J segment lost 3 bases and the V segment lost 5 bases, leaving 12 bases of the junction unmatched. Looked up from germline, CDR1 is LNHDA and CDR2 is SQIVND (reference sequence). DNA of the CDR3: TGTGCCAGTAGTCGGGTGGGGTTTGGGACTAGCGACACCGGGGAGCTGTTTTTT. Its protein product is CASSRVGFGTSDTGELFF. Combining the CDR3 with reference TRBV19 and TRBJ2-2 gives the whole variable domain DGGITQSPKYLFRKEGQNVTLSCEQNLNHDAMYWYRQDPGQGLRLIYYSQIVNDFQKGDIAEGYSVSREKKESFPLTVTSAQKNPTAFYLCASSRVGFGTSDTGELFFGEGSRLTVL.

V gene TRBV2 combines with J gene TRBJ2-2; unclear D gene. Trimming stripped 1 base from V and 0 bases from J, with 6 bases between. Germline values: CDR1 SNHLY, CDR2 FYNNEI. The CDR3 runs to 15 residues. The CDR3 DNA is TGTGCCAGCAGTGAAGTCAGCCCGAACACCGGGGAGCTGTTTTTT. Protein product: CASSEVSPNTGELFF.

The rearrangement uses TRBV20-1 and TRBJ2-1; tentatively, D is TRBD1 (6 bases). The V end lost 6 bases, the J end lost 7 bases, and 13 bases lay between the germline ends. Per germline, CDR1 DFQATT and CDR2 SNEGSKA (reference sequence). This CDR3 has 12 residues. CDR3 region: CSADTGMNEQFF. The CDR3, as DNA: TGCAGTGCGGATACAGGGATGAATGAGCAGTTCTTC.

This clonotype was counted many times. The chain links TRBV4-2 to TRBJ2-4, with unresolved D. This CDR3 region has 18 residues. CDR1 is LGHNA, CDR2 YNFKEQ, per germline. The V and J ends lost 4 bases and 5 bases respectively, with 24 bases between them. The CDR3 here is CASSPPGKVPLTQNIQYF. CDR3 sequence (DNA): TGTGCCAGCAGCCCCCCTGGCAAAGTCCCCTTAACCCAAAACATTCAGTACTTC.

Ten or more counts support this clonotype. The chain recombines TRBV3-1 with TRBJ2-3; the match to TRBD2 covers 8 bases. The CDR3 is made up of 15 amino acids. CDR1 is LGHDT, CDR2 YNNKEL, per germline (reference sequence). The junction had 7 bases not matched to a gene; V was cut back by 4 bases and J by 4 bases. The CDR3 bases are TGTGCCAGCAGCCCGGGGACTAGTTGGGCAGATACGCAGTATTTT. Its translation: CASSPGTSWADTQYF.

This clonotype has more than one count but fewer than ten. The CDR3: CAISDAEIPNTEAFF. The CDR3 DNA reads as TGTGCCATCAGTGATGCTGAAATACCGAACACTGAAGCTTTCTTT. The chain employs TRBV10-3 and TRBJ1-1, with D hard to call. Germline lookup yields CDR1 ENHRY and CDR2 SYGVKD. There are 15 residues in the CDR3. V was shortened by 3 bases and J by 1 base, with 12 bases between the two germline ends.

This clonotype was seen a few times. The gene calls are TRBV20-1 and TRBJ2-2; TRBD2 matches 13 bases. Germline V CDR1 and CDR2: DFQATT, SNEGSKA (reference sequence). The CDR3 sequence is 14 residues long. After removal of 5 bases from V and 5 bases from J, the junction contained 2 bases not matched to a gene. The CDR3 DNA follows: TGCAGTGCTGGGACTAGCGGGACGACCGGGGAGCTGTTTTTT. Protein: CSAGTSGTTGELFF.